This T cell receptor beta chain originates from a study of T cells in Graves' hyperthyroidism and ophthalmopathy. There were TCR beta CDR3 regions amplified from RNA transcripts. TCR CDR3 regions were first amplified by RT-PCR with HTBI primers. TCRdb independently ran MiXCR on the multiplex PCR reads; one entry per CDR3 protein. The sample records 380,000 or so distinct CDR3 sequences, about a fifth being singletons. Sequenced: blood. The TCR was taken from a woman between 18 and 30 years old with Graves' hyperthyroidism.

Here the CDR3 DNA reads TGTGCCACCAGCAGAGATCGGGACAGGGGGCATCAGCCCCAGCATTTT. Encoded protein: CATSRDRDRGHQPQHF. The chain is built from TRBV15 and TRBJ1-5; TRBD1 matches 12 bases. V was pared by 0 bases and J by 5 bases, with 2 bases of the junction left unmatched. The CDR3 consists of 16 residues. The V gene's germline CDR1 is LNHNV and CDR2 YYDKDF (reference sequence).